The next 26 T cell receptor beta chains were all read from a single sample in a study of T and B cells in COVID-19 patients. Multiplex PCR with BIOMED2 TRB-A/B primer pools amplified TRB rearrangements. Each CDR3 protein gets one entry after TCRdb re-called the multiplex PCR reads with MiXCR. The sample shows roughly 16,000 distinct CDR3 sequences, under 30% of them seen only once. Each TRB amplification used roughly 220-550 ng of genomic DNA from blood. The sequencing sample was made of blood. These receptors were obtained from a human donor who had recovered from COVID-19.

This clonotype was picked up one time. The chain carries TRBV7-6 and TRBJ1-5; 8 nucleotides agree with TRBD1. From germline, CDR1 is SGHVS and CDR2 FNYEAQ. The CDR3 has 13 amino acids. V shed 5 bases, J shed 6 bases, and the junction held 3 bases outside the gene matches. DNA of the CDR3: TGTGCCAGCAGCCCGACAGGGGTTCAGCCCCAGCATTTT. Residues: CASSPTGVQPQHF.

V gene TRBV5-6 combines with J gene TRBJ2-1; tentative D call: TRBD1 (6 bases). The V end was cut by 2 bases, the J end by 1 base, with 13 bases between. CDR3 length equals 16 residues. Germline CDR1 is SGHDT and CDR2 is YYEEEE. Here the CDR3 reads CASSLQGPPSYNEQFF. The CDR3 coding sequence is TGTGCCAGCAGCTTACAGGGCCCTCCTTCCTACAATGAGCAGTTCTTC. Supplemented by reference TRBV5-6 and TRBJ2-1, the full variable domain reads DAGVTQSPTHLIKTRGQQVTLRCSPKSGHDTVSWYQQALGQGPQFIFQYYEEEERQRGNFPDRFSGHQFPNYSSELNVNALLLGDSALYLCASSLQGPPSYNEQFFGPGTRLTVL.

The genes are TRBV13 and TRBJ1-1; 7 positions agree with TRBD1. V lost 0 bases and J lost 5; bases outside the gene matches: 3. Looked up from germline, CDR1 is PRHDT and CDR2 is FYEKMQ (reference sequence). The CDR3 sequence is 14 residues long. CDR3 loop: CASSLGTGATEAFF. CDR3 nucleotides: TGTGCCAGCAGCTTAGGAACAGGGGCGACTGAAGCTTTCTTT.

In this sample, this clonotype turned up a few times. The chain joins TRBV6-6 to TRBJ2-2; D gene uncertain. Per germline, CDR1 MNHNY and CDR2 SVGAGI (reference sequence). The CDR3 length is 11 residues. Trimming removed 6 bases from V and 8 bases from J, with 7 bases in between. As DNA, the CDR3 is TGTGCCAGCAGCCGCACGGGGGAGCTGTTTTTT. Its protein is CASSRTGELFF.

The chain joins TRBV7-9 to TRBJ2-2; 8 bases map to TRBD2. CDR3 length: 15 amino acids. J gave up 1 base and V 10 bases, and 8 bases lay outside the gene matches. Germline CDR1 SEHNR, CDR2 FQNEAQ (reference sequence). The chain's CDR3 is CATPGLAGNTGELFF. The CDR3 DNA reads TGTGCCACCCCTGGACTAGCAGGGAACACCGGGGAGCTGTTTTTT.

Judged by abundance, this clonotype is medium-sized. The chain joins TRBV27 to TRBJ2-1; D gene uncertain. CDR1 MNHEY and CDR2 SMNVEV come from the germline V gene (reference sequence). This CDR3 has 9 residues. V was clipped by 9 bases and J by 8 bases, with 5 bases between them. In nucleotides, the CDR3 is TGTGCCAGTGGTGATGAGCAGTTCTTC. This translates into CASGDEQFF.

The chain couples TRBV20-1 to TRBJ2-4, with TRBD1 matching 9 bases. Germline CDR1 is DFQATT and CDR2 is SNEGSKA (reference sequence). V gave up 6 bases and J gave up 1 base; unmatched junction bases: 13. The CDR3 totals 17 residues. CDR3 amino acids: CSAKDRGRTMAKNIQYF. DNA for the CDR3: TGCAGTGCGAAGGACAGGGGAAGGACAATGGCCAAAAACATTCAGTACTTC.

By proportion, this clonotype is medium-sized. CDR3 region: CATSRGAGELFF. In DNA form, the CDR3 reads TGTGCCACCAGCAGAGGGGCCGGGGAGCTGTTTTTT. The chain uses TRBV15 and TRBJ2-2; unclear D gene. The CDR3 has 12 residues. Trimming cost V 1 base and J 6 bases, with 3 bases left between them. Per germline, CDR1 LNHNV and CDR2 YYDKDF (reference sequence).

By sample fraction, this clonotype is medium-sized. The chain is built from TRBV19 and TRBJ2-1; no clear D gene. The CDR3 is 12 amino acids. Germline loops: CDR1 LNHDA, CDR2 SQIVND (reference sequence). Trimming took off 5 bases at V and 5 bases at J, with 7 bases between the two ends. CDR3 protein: CASSFTNNEQFF. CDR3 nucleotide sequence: TGTGCCAGTAGTTTCACTAACAATGAGCAGTTCTTC.

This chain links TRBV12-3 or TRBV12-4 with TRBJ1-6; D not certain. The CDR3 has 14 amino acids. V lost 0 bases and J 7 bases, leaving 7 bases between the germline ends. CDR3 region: CASSLAEGNSPLHF. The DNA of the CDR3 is TGTGCCAGCAGTTTAGCTGAAGGGAATTCACCCCTCCACTTT.

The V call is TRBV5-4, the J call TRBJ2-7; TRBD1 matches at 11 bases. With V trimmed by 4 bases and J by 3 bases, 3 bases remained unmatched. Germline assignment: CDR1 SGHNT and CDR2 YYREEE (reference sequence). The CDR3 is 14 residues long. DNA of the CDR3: TGTGCCAGCAGCATTGGGACAGGGGGCTACGAGCAGTACTTC. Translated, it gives CASSIGTGGYEQYF. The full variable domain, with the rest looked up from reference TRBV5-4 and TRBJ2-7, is ETGVTQSPTHLIKTRGQQVTLRCSSQSGHNTVSWYQQALGQGPQFIFQYYREEENGRGNFPPRFSGLQFPNYSSELNVNALELDDSALYLCASSIGTGGYEQYFGPGTRLTVT.

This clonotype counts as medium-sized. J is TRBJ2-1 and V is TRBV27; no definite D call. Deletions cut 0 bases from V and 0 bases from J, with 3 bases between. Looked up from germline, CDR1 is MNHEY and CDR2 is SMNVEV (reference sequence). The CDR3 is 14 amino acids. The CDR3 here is CASSLSPSYNEQFF. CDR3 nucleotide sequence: TGTGCCAGCAGTTTATCCCCCTCCTACAATGAGCAGTTCTTC.

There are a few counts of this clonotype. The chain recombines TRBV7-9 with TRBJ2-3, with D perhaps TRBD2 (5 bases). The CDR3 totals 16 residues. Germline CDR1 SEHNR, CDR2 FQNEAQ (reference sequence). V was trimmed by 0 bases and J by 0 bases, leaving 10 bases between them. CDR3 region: CASSLASRGSTDTQYF. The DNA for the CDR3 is TGTGCCAGCAGCTTAGCTTCACGGGGAAGCACAGATACGCAGTATTTT. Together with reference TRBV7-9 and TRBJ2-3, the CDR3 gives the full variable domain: DTGVSQNPRHKITKRGQNVTFRCDPISEHNRLYWYRQTLGQGPEFLTYFQNEAQLEKSRLLSDRFSAERPKGSFSTLEIQRTEQGDSAMYLCASSLASRGSTDTQYFGPGTRLTVL.

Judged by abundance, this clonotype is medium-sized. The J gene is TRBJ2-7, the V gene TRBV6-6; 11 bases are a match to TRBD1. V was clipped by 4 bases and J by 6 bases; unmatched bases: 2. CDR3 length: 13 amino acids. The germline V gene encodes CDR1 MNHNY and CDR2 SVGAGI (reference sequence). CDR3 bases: TGTGCCAGCAGTTGGGGACAGGGGGGCGAGCAGTACTTC. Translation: CASSWGQGGEQYF.

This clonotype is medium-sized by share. The CDR3 here is CATSRVPGEEQYF. Written as DNA, the CDR3 is TGTGCCACCAGCAGAGTTCCGGGGGAGGAGCAGTACTTC. The chain has TRBV15 and TRBJ2-7; D is possibly TRBD2 (6 bases). Trimming cost V 1 base and J 7 bases, with 11 bases left between them. The CDR3 is 13 amino acids. Looked up from germline, CDR1 is LNHNV and CDR2 is YYDKDF (reference sequence).

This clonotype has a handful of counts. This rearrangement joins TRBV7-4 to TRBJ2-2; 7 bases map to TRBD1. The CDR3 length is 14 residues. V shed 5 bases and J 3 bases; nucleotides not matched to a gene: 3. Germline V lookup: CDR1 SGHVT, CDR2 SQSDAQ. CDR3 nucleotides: TGTGCCAGCAGCACGGGACAGCACACCGGGGAGCTGTTTTTT. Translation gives CASSTGQHTGELFF.

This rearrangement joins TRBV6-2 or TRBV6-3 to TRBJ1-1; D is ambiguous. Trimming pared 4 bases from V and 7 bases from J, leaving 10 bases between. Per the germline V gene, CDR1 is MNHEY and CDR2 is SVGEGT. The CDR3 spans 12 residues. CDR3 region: CASSSPIREAFF. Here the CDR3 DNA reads TGTGCCAGCAGTTCCCCGATACGTGAAGCTTTCTTT.

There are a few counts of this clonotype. This CDR3 is CASSRTSGEYNEQFF. The CDR3 DNA reads TGTGCCAGCAGTCGGACTAGCGGGGAGTACAATGAGCAGTTCTTC. The chain recombines TRBV6-2 or TRBV6-3 with TRBJ2-1; 12 nucleotides align to TRBD2. The CDR3 is made up of 15 amino acids. CDR1 and CDR2 (germline): MNHEY, SVGEGT. The V segment lost 5 bases and the J segment 4 bases; nucleotides outside the gene matches: 3.

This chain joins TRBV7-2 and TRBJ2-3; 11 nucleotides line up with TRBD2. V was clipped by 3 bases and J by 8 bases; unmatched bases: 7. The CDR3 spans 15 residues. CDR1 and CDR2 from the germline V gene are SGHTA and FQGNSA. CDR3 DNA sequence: TGTGCCAGCAGCTTGGACCTAGCGGGAGGAAGTACGCAGTATTTT. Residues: CASSLDLAGGSTQYF.

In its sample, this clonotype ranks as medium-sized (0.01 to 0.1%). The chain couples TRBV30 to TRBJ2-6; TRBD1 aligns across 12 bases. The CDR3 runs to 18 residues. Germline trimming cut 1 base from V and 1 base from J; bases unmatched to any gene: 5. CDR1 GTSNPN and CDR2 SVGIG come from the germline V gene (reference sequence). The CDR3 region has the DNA TGTGCCTGGAGTGGGCCGGGACAGGGGGCGTCTGGGGCCAACGTCCTGACTTTC. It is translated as CAWSGPGQGASGANVLTF.

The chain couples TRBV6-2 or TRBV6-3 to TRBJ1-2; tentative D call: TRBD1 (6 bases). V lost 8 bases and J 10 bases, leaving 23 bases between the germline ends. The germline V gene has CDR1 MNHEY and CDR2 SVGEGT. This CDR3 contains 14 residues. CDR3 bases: TGTGCCAGCGGAAGAATTTCGGGACAAGGAGCCTACACCTTC. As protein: CASGRISGQGAYTF.

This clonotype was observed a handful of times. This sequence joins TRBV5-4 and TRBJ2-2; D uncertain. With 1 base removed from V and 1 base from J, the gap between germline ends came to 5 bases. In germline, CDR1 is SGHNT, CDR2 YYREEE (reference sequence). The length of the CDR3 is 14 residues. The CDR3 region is CASSLRWNTGELFF. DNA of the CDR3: TGTGCCAGCAGCTTGAGGTGGAACACCGGGGAGCTGTTTTTT.

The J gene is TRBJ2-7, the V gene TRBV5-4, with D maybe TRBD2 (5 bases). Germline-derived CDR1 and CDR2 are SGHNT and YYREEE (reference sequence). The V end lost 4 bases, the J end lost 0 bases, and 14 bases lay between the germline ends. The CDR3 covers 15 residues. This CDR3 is CASSPPGLASYEQYF. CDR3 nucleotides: TGTGCCAGCAGCCCCCCCGGGCTAGCCTCCTACGAGCAGTACTTC.

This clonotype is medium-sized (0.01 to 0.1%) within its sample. Here the CDR3 DNA reads TGTGCCAGCAGCCGCAGTTTGCGAACTAGCGGGAACAATGAGCAGTTCTTC. Amino acid sequence: CASSRSLRTSGNNEQFF. This chain uses TRBV27 with TRBJ2-1; 10 nucleotides agree with TRBD2. The V segment lost 6 bases and the J segment 5 bases; nucleotides outside the gene matches: 13. Looked up from germline, CDR1 is MNHEY and CDR2 is SMNVEV (reference sequence). The length of the CDR3 is 17 residues.

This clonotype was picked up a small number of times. The CDR3 coding sequence is TGTGCCACGGGGAAATTACGGACAGACAATCAGCCCCAGCATTTT. Residues: CATGKLRTDNQPQHF. The chain combines TRBV6-2 or TRBV6-3 with TRBJ1-5, with a weak D call TRBD1 (6 bases). CDR1 MNHEY and CDR2 SVGEGT come from the germline V gene. The V end lost 10 bases, the J end lost 3 bases, and 19 bases lay between the germline ends. The CDR3 extends over 15 amino acids.

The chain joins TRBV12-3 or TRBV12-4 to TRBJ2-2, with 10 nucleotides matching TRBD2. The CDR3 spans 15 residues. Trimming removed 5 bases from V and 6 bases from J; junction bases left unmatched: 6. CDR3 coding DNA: TGTGCCAGCAGTGCTAGCGGGGGATGGCCCGGGGAGCTGTTTTTT. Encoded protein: CASSASGGWPGELFF.